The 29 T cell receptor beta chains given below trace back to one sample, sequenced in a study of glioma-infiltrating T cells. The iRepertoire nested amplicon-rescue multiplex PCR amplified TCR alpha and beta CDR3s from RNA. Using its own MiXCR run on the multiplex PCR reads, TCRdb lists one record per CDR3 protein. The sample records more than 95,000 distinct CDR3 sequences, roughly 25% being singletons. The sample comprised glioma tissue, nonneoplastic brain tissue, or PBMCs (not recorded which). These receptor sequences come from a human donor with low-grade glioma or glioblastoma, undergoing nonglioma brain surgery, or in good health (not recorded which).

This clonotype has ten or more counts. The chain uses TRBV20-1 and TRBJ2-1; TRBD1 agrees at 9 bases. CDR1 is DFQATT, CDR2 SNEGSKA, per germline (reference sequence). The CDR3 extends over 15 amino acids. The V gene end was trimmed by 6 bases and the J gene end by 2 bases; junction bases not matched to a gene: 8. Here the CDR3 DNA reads TGCAGTGCGCGAGGGGGGACAGGGACCTACAATGAGCAGTTCTTC. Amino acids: CSARGGTGTYNEQFF.

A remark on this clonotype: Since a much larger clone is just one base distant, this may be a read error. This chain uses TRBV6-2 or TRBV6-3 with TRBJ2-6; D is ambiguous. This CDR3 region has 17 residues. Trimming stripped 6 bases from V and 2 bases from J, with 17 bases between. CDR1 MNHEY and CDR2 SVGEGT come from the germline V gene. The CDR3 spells CASRIIAGRTGANVLTF. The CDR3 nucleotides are TGTGCCAGCAGGATTATTGCAGGCCGGACTGGGGCCAACGTCCTGACTTTC.

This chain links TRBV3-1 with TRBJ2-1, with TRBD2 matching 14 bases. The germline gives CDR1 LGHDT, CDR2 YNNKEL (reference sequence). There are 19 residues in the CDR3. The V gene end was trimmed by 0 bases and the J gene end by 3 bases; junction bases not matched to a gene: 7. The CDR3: CASSQDEPGLAGVYNEQFF. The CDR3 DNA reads TGTGCCAGCAGCCAAGATGAGCCGGGACTAGCGGGAGTCTACAATGAGCAGTTCTTC.

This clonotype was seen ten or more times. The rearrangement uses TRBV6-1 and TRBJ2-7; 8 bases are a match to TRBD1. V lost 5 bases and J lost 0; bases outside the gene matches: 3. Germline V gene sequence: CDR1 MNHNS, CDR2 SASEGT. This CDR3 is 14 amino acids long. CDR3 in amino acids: CASSTRGPSYEQYF. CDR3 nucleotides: TGTGCCAGCAGTACCAGGGGGCCCTCCTACGAGCAGTACTTC.

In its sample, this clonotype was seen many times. The CDR3 sequence is CASSQDDEGIEQYF. CDR3 coding DNA: TGCGCCAGCAGCCAAGATGATGAAGGGATTGAGCAGTACTTC. The chain is built from TRBV4-3 and TRBJ2-7; D unclear. V was shortened by 0 bases and J by 7 bases, with 13 bases between the two germline ends. The CDR3 sequence is 14 residues long. CDR1 and CDR2 from the germline V gene are LGHNA and YSLEER.

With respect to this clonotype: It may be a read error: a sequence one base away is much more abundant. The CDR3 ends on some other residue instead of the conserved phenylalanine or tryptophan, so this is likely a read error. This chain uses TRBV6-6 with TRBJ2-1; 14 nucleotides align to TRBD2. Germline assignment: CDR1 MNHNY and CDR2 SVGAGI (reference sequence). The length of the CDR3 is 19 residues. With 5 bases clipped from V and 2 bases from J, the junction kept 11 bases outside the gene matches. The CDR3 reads CASSVPGTSGRPTYNEQFS. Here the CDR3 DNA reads TGTGCCAGCAGTGTCCCCGGGACTAGCGGGAGACCTACCTACAATGAGCAGTTCTCC.

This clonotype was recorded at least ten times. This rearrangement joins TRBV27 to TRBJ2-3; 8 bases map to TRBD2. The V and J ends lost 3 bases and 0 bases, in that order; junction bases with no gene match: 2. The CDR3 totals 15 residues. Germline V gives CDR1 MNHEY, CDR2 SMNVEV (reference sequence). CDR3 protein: CASSFASGSTDTQYF. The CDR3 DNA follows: TGTGCCAGCAGTTTTGCTAGCGGGAGCACAGATACGCAGTATTTT.

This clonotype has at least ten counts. The DNA of the CDR3 is TGTGCCAGCAGTTTAGGCCAGGTGGTTGGTGTAAAACTGTTTTTT. Amino acids: CASSLGQVVGVKLFF. The chain is built from TRBV12-3 or TRBV12-4 and TRBJ1-4; D remains unclear. V lost 1 base and J 10 bases, leaving 16 bases between the germline ends. The CDR3 sequence is 15 residues long.

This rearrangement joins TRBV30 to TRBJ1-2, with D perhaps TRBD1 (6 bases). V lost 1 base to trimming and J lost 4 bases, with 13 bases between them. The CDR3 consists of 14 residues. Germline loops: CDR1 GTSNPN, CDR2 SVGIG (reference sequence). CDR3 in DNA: TGTGCCTGGAGTGCGGAGACAGGCGTCTATGGCTACACCTTC. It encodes CAWSAETGVYGYTF.

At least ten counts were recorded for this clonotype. Here the CDR3 reads CASGHRGQHQPQHF. The DNA for the CDR3 is TGTGCCAGCGGTCATAGGGGGCAACATCAGCCCCAGCATTTT. This sequence joins TRBV27 and TRBJ1-5; 7 positions agree with TRBD1. Germline lookup yields CDR1 MNHEY and CDR2 SMNVEV (reference sequence). Trimming at V came to 8 bases and at J to 5 bases, leaving 9 bases not matched to a gene. This CDR3 region has 14 residues.

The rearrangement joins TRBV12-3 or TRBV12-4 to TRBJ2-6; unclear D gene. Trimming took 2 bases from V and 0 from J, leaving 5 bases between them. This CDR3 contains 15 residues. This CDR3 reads CASSLFGSGANVLTF. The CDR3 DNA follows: TGTGCCAGCAGTTTATTTGGCTCTGGGGCCAACGTCCTGACTTTC.

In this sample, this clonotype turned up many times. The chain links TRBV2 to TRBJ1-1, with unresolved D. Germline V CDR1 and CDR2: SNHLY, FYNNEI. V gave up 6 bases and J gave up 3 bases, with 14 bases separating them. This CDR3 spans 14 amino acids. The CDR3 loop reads CASRTRGGDTEAFF. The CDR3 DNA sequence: TGTGCCAGCAGAACAAGAGGAGGTGACACTGAAGCTTTCTTT.

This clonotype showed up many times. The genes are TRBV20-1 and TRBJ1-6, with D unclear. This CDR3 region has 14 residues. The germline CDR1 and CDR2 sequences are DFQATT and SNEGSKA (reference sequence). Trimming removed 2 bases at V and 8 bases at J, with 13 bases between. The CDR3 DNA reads TGCAGTGCTAGAACCGGGAATAACTATTCACCCCTCCACTTT. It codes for CSARTGNNYSPLHF.

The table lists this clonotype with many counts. CDR3 nucleotides: TGTGCCAGCAGTTTATTTCCGGTTCTACTAGCCCACGGCTATAATTCACCCCTCCACTTT. As protein: CASSLFPVLLAHGYNSPLHF. V and J are TRBV28 and TRBJ1-6, with D uncertain. The CDR3 length is 20 residues. The germline V gene encodes CDR1 MDHEN and CDR2 SYDVKM. The germline V and J ends were trimmed by 1 base and 3 bases, with 22 bases remaining between them.

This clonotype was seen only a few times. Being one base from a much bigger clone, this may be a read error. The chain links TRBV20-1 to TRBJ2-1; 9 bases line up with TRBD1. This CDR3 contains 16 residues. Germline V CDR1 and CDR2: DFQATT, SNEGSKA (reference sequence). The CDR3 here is CGAPRSDRGGKNEQFF. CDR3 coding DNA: TGCGGTGCTCCGCGATCAGACAGGGGGGGAAAGAATGAGCAGTTCTTC.

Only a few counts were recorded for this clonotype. CDR3: CASSLGAGYDFEAFF. The CDR3 DNA sequence: TGTGCCAGCAGCTTAGGAGCAGGATATGACTTTGAAGCTTTCTTT. The chain recombines TRBV7-9 with TRBJ1-1; D not certain. The V gene's germline CDR1 is SEHNR and CDR2 FQNEAQ (reference sequence). V dropped 1 base and J dropped 7 bases, with 16 bases sitting between them. The CDR3 has 15 amino acids.

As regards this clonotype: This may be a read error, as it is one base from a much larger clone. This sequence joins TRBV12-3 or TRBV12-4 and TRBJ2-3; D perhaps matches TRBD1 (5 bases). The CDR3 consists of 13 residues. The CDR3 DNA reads TGTGCCAGCAGTTCCGTTAGGGGTGATACGGAGTATTTT. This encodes CASSSVRGDTEYF.

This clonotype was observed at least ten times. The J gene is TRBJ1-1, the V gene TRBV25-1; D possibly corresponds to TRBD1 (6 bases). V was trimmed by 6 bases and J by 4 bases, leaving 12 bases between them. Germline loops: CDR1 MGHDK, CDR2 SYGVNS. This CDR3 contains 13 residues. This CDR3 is CASSTRGATEAFF. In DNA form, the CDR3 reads TGTGCCAGCAGCACAAGGGGGGCCACTGAAGCTTTCTTT.

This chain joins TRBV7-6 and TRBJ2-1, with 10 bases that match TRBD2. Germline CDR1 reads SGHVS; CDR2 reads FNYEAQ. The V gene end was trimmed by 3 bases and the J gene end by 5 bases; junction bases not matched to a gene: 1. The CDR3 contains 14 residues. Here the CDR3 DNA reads TGTGCCAGCAGCTTTGGGACTAGCGACAATGAGCAGTTCTTC. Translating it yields CASSFGTSDNEQFF.

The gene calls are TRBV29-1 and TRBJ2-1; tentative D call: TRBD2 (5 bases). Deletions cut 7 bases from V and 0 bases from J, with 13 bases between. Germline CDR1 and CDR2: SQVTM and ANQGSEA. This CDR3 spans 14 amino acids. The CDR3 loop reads CSAPVGSSYNEQFF. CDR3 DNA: TGCAGCGCTCCCGTAGGGAGCTCCTACAATGAGCAGTTCTTC.

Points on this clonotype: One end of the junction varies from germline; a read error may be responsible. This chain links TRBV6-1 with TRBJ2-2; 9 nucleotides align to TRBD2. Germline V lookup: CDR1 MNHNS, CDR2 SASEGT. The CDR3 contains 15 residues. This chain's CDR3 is CASSTSGSNTVELFF. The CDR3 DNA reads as TGTGCCAGCAGCACTAGCGGGTCGAACACCGTGGAGCTGTTTTTT.

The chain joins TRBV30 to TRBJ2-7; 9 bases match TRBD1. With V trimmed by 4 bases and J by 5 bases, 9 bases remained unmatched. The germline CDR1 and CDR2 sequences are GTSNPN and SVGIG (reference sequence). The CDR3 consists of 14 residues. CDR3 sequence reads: CAWTTGTGSDEQYF. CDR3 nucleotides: TGTGCCTGGACCACCGGGACAGGGTCTGACGAGCAGTACTTC.

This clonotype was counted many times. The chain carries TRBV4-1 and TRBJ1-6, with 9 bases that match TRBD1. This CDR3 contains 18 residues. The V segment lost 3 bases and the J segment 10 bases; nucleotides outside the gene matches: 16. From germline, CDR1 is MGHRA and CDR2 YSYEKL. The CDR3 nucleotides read TGCGCCAGCAGCCACCCTAGGGCACGGGACAGGGTAAACTCACCCCTCCACTTT. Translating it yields CASSHPRARDRVNSPLHF.

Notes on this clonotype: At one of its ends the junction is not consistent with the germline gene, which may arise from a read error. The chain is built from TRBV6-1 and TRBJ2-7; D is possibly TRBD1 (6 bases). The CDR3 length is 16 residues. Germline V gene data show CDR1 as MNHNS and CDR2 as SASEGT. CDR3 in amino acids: CASSLPRQAEGDDQYF. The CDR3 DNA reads TGTGCCAGCAGCCTCCCTCGACAGGCAGAGGGGGACGATCAGTACTTC.

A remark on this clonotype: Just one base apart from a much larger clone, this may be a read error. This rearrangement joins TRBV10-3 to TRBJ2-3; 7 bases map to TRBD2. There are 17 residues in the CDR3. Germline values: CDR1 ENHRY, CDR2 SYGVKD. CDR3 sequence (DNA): TGTGCCATCAGTGACTCCCCTGGCGGGAGTAGTAAAGATACGAAGTATTTT. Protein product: CAISDSPGGSSKDTKYF.

The CDR3 spells CASSYLEGVRTDTQYF. The CDR3 nucleotides are TGTGCCAGCAGTTACTTAGAGGGGGTAAGGACAGATACGCAGTATTTT. The rearrangement uses TRBV6-2 or TRBV6-3 and TRBJ2-3; a possible D gene is TRBD1 (6 bases). This CDR3 comprises 16 residues. V lost 1 base and J 3 bases, leaving 14 bases between the germline ends. Germline assignment: CDR1 MNHEY and CDR2 SVGEGT.

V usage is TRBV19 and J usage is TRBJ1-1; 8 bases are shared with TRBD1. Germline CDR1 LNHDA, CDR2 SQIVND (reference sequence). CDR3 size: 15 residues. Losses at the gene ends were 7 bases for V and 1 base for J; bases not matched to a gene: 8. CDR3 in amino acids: CASIQTGATNTEAFF. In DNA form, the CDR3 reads TGTGCCAGTATCCAGACAGGGGCAACGAACACTGAAGCTTTCTTT.

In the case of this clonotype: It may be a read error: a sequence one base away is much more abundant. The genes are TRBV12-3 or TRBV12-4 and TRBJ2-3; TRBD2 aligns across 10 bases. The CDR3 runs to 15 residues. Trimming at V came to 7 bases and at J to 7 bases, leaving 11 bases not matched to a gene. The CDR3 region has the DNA TGTGCCAGCATCCCGAGCGGGAGGGGTGGATATACGCAGTATTTT. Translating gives CASIPSGRGGYTQYF.

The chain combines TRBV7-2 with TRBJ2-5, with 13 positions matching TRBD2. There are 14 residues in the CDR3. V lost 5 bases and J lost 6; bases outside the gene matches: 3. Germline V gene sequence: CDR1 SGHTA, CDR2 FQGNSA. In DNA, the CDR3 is TGTGCCAGCAGCCTGGGACTAGCGGGGAAGACCCAGTACTTC. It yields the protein CASSLGLAGKTQYF.